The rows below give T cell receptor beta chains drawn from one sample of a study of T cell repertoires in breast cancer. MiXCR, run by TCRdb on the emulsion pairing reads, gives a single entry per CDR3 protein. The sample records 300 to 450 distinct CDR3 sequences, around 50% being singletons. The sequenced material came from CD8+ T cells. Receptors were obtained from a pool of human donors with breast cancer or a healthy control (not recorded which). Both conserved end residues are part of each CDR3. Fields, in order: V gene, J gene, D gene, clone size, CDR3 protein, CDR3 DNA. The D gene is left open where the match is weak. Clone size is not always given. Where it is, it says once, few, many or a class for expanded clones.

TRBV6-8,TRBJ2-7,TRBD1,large,CASRTTDPGQGPGEQYF,TGTGCCAGCAGAACCACAGATCCGGGACAGGGTCCCGGAGAGCAGTACTTC
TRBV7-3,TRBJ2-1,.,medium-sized,CASSLKGGNEQFF,TGTGCCAGCAGCTTGAAGGGGGGTAATGAGCAGTTCTTC
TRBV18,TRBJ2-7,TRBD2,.,CASSPPGSSGTTEQYF,TGTGCCAGCTCACCACCGGGTTCTAGCGGGACGACCGAGCAGTACTTC
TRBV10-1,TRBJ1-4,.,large,CASSADRSELFF,TGCGCCAGCAGTGCAGACAGGTCTGAACTGTTTTTT
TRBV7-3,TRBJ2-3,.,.,CASRRDFNTDTQYF,TGTGCCAGCAGACGGGACTTTAACACAGATACGCAGTATTTT
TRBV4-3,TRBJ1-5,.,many,CASSQALGSNQPQHF,TGCGCCAGCAGCCAAGCTTTAGGAAGCAATCAGCCCCAGCATTTT
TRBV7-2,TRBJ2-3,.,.,CASSLSGTDTQYF,TGTGCCAGCAGCTTAAGCGGCACAGATACGCAGTATTTT
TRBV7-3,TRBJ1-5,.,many,CASSFADQPQHF,TGTGCCAGCAGCTTCGCAGATCAGCCCCAGCATTTT
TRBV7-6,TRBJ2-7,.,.,CASSLAGGGYEQNF,TGTGCCAGCAGCTTAGCGGGGGGCGGCTACGAGCAAAACTTC
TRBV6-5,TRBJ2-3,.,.,CASSLQGARTDTQYF,TGTGCCAGCAGCCTCCAAGGGGCGCGCACAGATACGCAGTATTTT
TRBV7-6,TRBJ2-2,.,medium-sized,CASSLKIGELFF,TGTGCCAGCAGCTTAAAGATCGGGGAGCTGTTTTTT
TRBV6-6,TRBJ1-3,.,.,CASRHSGNTIYF,TGTGCCAGCAGACACTCGGGAAACACCATATATTTT
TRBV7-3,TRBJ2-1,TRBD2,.,CASSFGTSGGEQFF,TGTGCCAGCAGCTTCGGGACTAGCGGGGGAGAGCAGTTCTTC
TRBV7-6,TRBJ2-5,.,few,CASSMTGETQYF,TGTGCCAGCAGCATGACTGGGGAGACCCAGTACTTC